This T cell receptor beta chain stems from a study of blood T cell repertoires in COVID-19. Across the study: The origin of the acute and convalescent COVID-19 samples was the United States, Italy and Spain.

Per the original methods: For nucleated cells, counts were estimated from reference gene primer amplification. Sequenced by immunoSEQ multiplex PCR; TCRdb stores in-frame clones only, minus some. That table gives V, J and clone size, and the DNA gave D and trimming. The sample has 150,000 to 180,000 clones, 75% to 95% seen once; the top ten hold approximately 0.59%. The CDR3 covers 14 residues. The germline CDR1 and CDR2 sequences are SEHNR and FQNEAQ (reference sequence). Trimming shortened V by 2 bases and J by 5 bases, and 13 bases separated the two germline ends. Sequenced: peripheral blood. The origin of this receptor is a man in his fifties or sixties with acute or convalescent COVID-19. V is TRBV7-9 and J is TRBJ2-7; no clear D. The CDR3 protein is CASSLSTGRDEQYF. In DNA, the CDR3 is TGTGCCAGCAGCTTAAGTACCGGCCGGGACGAGCAGTACTTC.